These T cell receptor beta chains were read from a single sample in a study of regulatory T cells in long-lasting Graves disease. MiXCR was run by TCRdb on the multiplex PCR reads, yielding one entry per CDR3 protein. The sample has a few hundred thousand distinct CDR3 sequences, about 20% seen once. The sequenced sample was peripheral blood mononuclear cells (PBMCs), obtained when the disease was refractory, from a patient treated with antithyroid drugs. Source of these receptors: a female donor with Graves disease. Both conserved end residues are part of each CDR3. The order of the fields is CDR3 DNA, CDR3 protein, D gene, clone size, J gene, V gene. The D gene is left open where the match is weak. Clone sizes are given selectively: once, few, many, or a class where the clone is expanded.

CDR3 DNA: TGCAGTGCTATACTAGCGGGGGGACGTTGGGAGCAGTACTTC
CDR3 protein: CSAILAGGRWEQYF
D gene: TRBD2
clone size: few
J gene: TRBJ2-7
V gene: TRBV20-1

CDR3 DNA: TGCGCCAGCAGCACCTTCCCAGGGCAGAACACTGAAGCTTTCTTT
CDR3 protein: CASSTFPGQNTEAFF
D gene: .
clone size: .
J gene: TRBJ1-1
V gene: TRBV5-1

CDR3 DNA: TGTGCCAGCAGCTTATATGAAGGGACTGAAGCTTTCTTT
CDR3 protein: CASSLYEGTEAFF
D gene: .
clone size: .
J gene: TRBJ1-1
V gene: TRBV7-9

CDR3 DNA: TGTGCCAGCAGCTCATTGCCAGGGGGCCTCGGAAACACCATATATTTT
CDR3 protein: CASSSLPGGLGNTIYF
D gene: TRBD1
clone size: .
J gene: TRBJ1-3
V gene: TRBV7-2

CDR3 DNA: TGTGCCAGCAGCTTGGCCTTGGCAGGGGGGGAAAAACTGTTTTTT
CDR3 protein: CASSLALAGGEKLFF
D gene: TRBD1
clone size: .
J gene: TRBJ1-4
V gene: TRBV5-4

CDR3 DNA: TGTGCCAGCAGTGTGACAGACCGCTACGAGCAGTACTTC
CDR3 protein: CASSVTDRYEQYF
D gene: .
clone size: .
J gene: TRBJ2-7
V gene: TRBV6-1

CDR3 DNA: TGTGCCAGCAGTTACTCGAAGGTTGAAGCTTTCTTT
CDR3 protein: CASSYSKVEAFF
D gene: .
clone size: few
J gene: TRBJ1-1
V gene: TRBV6-5

CDR3 DNA: TGTGCCAGCAGTTACGCGGGTCCTTCTGGCTACACCTTC
CDR3 protein: CASSYAGPSGYTF
D gene: .
clone size: few
J gene: TRBJ1-2
V gene: TRBV6-9

CDR3 DNA: TGCAGCGTTGAGCCCGCGAGGGAGACCCAGTACTTC
CDR3 protein: CSVEPARETQYF
D gene: .
clone size: .
J gene: TRBJ2-5
V gene: TRBV29-1

CDR3 DNA: TGTGCCAGCAGCGCCATCCGGGACAAGAAAGAAGCTTTCTTT
CDR3 protein: CASSAIRDKKEAFF
D gene: .
clone size: .
J gene: TRBJ1-1
V gene: TRBV9

CDR3 DNA: TGTGCCAGCAGCTTGGAACAGGGATACGCTTTCTTT
CDR3 protein: CASSLEQGYAFF
D gene: .
clone size: few
J gene: TRBJ1-1
V gene: TRBV5-4

CDR3 DNA: TGTGCCACCGACCACGAGCCCCAGCATTTT
CDR3 protein: CATDHEPQHF
D gene: .
clone size: .
J gene: TRBJ1-5
V gene: TRBV27

CDR3 DNA: TGTGCCAGCAGCCACGGACAGGTTAGCAATCAGCCCCAGCATTTT
CDR3 protein: CASSHGQVSNQPQHF
D gene: TRBD1
clone size: many
J gene: TRBJ1-5
V gene: TRBV3-1

CDR3 DNA: TGTGCCAGCAGCTACAATAGGTTCTGGACAGGGGTCTCTGGCTACACCTTC
CDR3 protein: CASSYNRFWTGVSGYTF
D gene: TRBD1
clone size: few
J gene: TRBJ1-2
V gene: TRBV27

CDR3 DNA: TGTGCCAGCAGCCAAGACTACGGGAACACTGAAGCTTTCTTT
CDR3 protein: CASSQDYGNTEAFF
D gene: .
clone size: .
J gene: TRBJ1-1
V gene: TRBV3-1

CDR3 DNA: TGTGCCAGCAGTTTATTACAGGGGGACACTAACTATGGCTACACCTTC
CDR3 protein: CASSLLQGDTNYGYTF
D gene: TRBD1
clone size: many
J gene: TRBJ1-2
V gene: TRBV28

CDR3 DNA: TGCAGTGCTGCCGATACCTTAGCGGGAGGAGCTACAGATACGCAGTATTTT
CDR3 protein: CSAADTLAGGATDTQYF
D gene: TRBD2
clone size: .
J gene: TRBJ2-3
V gene: TRBV20-1

CDR3 DNA: TGTGCCAGCAGCGCAGGACGGGGTTCCACCTACGAGCAGTACTTC
CDR3 protein: CASSAGRGSTYEQYF
D gene: .
clone size: once
J gene: TRBJ2-7
V gene: TRBV7-2

CDR3 DNA: TGTGCCAGCAGCCAGACGCACCTCTGGGAGCAGTACTTC
CDR3 protein: CASSQTHLWEQYF
D gene: .
clone size: many
J gene: TRBJ2-7
V gene: TRBV7-8

CDR3 DNA: TGTGCCAGCACCCCGGCCGGCAGAAATGGAAACACCATATATTTT
CDR3 protein: CASTPAGRNGNTIYF
D gene: .
clone size: .
J gene: TRBJ1-3
V gene: TRBV12-3/TRBV12-4

CDR3 DNA: TGTGCCAGCAGCCAAGCGGGAGGGAAAGAGACCCAGTACTTC
CDR3 protein: CASSQAGGKETQYF
D gene: TRBD2
clone size: .
J gene: TRBJ2-5
V gene: TRBV3-1

CDR3 DNA: TGCAGTGCCCTGACGACCCTTTCCTCCTACGAGCAGTACTTC
CDR3 protein: CSALTTLSSYEQYF
D gene: .
clone size: many
J gene: TRBJ2-7
V gene: TRBV20-1

CDR3 DNA: TGTGCCAGCAGTCTGACAGGGACCAAAGAGAACACTGAAGCTTTCTTT
CDR3 protein: CASSLTGTKENTEAFF
D gene: TRBD1
clone size: many
J gene: TRBJ1-1
V gene: TRBV2

CDR3 DNA: TGTGCCAGCAGTTTAGAGCGGTCTGAGCAGTTCTTC
CDR3 protein: CASSLERSEQFF
D gene: .
clone size: .
J gene: TRBJ2-1
V gene: TRBV28

CDR3 DNA: TGTGCCAGCAGTGCGGCTAGCGGGAGCACCGGGGAGCTGTTTTTT
CDR3 protein: CASSAASGSTGELFF
D gene: TRBD2
clone size: .
J gene: TRBJ2-2
V gene: TRBV6-1

CDR3 DNA: TGTGCCAGCAGTTCCGAGTACAGGGTTAAGTGGGCAAACACCATATATTTT
CDR3 protein: CASSSEYRVKWANTIYF
D gene: .
clone size: few
J gene: TRBJ1-3
V gene: TRBV28

CDR3 DNA: TGCGCCAGCGGAACTAGCGTGCCGACCTCCTACAATGAGCAGTTCTTC
CDR3 protein: CASGTSVPTSYNEQFF
D gene: TRBD2
clone size: .
J gene: TRBJ2-1
V gene: TRBV5-1

CDR3 DNA: TGTGCCAGCAGTTCCGGGACGGCGGCGTATGGCTACACCTTC
CDR3 protein: CASSSGTAAYGYTF
D gene: .
clone size: many
J gene: TRBJ1-2
V gene: TRBV28

CDR3 DNA: TGTGCCAGCAGAAAACACAGGGACGGGTCCTACGAGCAGTACTTC
CDR3 protein: CASRKHRDGSYEQYF
D gene: .
clone size: few
J gene: TRBJ2-7
V gene: TRBV6-1

CDR3 DNA: TGTGCCAGCAGTTACCCTCGACGGGAGGGCGAGGTGGAGCAGTACTTC
CDR3 protein: CASSYPRREGEVEQYF
D gene: TRBD2
clone size: many
J gene: TRBJ2-7
V gene: TRBV6-5

CDR3 DNA: TGTGCCAGCAGTTACTCAACTAATGAAAAACTGTTTTTT
CDR3 protein: CASSYSTNEKLFF
D gene: .
clone size: many
J gene: TRBJ1-4
V gene: TRBV28

CDR3 DNA: TGTGCCAGCAGTGATATTCAAAGCAATCAGCCCCAGCATTTT
CDR3 protein: CASSDIQSNQPQHF
D gene: .
clone size: few
J gene: TRBJ1-5
V gene: TRBV2

CDR3 DNA: TGCGCCAGCAGCACGGCATTAGCGGGAGGTCGCGAGACCCAGTACTTC
CDR3 protein: CASSTALAGGRETQYF
D gene: TRBD2
clone size: few
J gene: TRBJ2-5
V gene: TRBV5-1

CDR3 DNA: TGTGCCAGCAGTGAAGCCCCCGGGGGCGAGGTGTACGAGCAGTACTTC
CDR3 protein: CASSEAPGGEVYEQYF
D gene: .
clone size: .
J gene: TRBJ2-7
V gene: TRBV2

CDR3 DNA: TGTGCCTGGACCCCGGGCAGTTCCTACGAGCAGTACTTC
CDR3 protein: CAWTPGSSYEQYF
D gene: .
clone size: once
J gene: TRBJ2-7
V gene: TRBV30

CDR3 DNA: TGTGCCAGCAGCTTAGATTACGGCGGGAGGGCCGGTGAGACCCAGTACTTC
CDR3 protein: CASSLDYGGRAGETQYF
D gene: TRBD2
clone size: .
J gene: TRBJ2-5
V gene: TRBV7-2

CDR3 DNA: TGTGCCAGCAATAAACCGGGGACAGGGGGCTATGGCTACACCTTC
CDR3 protein: CASNKPGTGGYGYTF
D gene: TRBD1
clone size: .
J gene: TRBJ1-2
V gene: TRBV19

CDR3 DNA: TGTGCCGATAATAGACAGGGTCTCAACGAGCAGTACTTC
CDR3 protein: CADNRQGLNEQYF
D gene: TRBD1
clone size: few
J gene: TRBJ2-7
V gene: TRBV27

CDR3 DNA: TGCGCCAGCAGCTTGCAGTCTGCTAACTATGGCTACACCTTC
CDR3 protein: CASSLQSANYGYTF
D gene: .
clone size: many
J gene: TRBJ1-2
V gene: TRBV5-1

CDR3 DNA: TGTGCCAGCAGTCAAATCCGACAGGGGGCCTACGAGCAGTACTTC
CDR3 protein: CASSQIRQGAYEQYF
D gene: TRBD1
clone size: many
J gene: TRBJ2-7
V gene: TRBV6-1

CDR3 DNA: TGCAGTCTTTCGGCGGGAGGGCTCAAGTATGAGCAGTTCTTC
CDR3 protein: CSLSAGGLKYEQFF
D gene: TRBD2
clone size: .
J gene: TRBJ2-1
V gene: TRBV20-1

CDR3 DNA: TGCAGCGTTGTAGTATCCTATGGCTACACCTTC
CDR3 protein: CSVVVSYGYTF
D gene: .
clone size: few
J gene: TRBJ1-2
V gene: TRBV29-1

CDR3 DNA: TGTGCCAGCAGTGAAGCGGTTAAGGGGAATTCACCCCTCCACTTT
CDR3 protein: CASSEAVKGNSPLHF
D gene: .
clone size: many
J gene: TRBJ1-6
V gene: TRBV2